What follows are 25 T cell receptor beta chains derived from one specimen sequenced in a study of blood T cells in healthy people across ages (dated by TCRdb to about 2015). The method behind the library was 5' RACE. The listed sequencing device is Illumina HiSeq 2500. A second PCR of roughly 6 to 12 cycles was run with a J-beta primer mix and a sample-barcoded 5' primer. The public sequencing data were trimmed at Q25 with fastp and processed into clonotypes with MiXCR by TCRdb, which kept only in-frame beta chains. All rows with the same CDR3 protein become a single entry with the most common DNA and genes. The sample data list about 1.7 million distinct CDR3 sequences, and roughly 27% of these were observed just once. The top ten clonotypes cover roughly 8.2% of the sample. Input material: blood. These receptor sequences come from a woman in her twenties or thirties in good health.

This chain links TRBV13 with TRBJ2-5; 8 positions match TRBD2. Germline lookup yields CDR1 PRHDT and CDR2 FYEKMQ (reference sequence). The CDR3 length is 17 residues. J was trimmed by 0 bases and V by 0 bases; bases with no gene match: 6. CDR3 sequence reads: CASSLGRTGGYQETQYF. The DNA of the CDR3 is TGTGCCAGCAGCTTAGGCCGGACGGGGGGGTACCAAGAGACCCAGTACTTC. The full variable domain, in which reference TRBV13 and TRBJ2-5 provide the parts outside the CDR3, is AAGVIQSPRHLIKEKRETATLKCYPIPRHDTVYWYQQGPGQDPQFLISFYEKMQSDKGSIPDRFSAQQFSDYHSELNMSSLELGDSALYFCASSLGRTGGYQETQYFGPGTRLLVL.

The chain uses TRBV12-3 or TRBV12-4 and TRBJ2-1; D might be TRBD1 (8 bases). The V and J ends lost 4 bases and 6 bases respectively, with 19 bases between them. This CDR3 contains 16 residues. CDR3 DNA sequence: TGTGCCAGCAGTTCCTCAGGACAGGGAGGGGGCAATGAGCAGTTCTTC. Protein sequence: CASSSSGQGGGNEQFF.

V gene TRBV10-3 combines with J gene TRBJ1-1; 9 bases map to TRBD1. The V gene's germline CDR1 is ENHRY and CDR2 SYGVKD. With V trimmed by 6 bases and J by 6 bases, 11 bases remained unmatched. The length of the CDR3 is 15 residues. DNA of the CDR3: TGTGCCATCAGACGGTCGGACAGGGGAGTATCTGAAGCTTTCTTT. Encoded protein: CAIRRSDRGVSEAFF.

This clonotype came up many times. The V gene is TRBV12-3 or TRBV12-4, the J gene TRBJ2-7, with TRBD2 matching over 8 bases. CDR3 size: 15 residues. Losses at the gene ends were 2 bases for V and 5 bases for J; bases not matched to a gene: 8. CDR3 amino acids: CASSLSGSGTHEQYF. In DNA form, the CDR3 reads TGTGCCAGCAGTTTATCGGGTAGCGGGACCCACGAGCAGTACTTC.

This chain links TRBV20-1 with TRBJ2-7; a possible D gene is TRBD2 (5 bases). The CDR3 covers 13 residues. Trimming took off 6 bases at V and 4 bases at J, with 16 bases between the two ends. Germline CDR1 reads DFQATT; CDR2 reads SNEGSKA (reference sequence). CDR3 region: CSAGVGRGYEQYF. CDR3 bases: TGCAGTGCCGGCGTCGGACGGGGATACGAGCAGTACTTC.

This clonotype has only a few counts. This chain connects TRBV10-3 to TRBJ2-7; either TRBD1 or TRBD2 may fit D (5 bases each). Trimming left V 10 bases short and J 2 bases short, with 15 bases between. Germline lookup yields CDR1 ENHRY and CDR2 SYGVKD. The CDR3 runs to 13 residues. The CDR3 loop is CATTWDGPYEQYF. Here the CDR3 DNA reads TGTGCCACGACCTGGGACGGACCCTACGAGCAGTACTTC.

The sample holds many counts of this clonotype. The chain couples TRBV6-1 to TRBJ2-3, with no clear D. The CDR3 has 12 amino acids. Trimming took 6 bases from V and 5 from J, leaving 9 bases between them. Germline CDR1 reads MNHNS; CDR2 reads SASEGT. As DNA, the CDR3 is TGTGCCAGCAGCGCGTCGAGAGATACGCAGTATTTT. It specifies CASSASRDTQYF.

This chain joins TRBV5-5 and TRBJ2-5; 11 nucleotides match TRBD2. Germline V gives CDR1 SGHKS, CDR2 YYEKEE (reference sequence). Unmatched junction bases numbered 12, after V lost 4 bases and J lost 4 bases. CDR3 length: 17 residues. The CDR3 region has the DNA TGTGCCAGCAGCCCCTCGAGTGTAGCGGGGGGGCGAGAGACCCAGTACTTC. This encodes CASSPSSVAGGRETQYF.

The DNA of the CDR3 is TGCGCCAGCAGCCAAGATCGAGGGAGGGGGCAGTTCTTC. Protein product: CASSQDRGRGQFF. The rearrangement links TRBV4-3 to TRBJ2-1; 7 nucleotides agree with TRBD2. The CDR3 totals 13 residues. V was clipped by 0 bases and J by 12 bases; unmatched bases: 5. Per germline, CDR1 LGHNA and CDR2 YSLEER.

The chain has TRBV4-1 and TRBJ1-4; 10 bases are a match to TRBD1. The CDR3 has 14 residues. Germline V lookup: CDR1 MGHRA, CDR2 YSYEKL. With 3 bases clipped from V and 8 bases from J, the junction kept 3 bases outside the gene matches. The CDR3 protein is CASSQMGQGEKLFF. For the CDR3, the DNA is TGCGCCAGCAGCCAGATGGGACAGGGGGAAAAACTGTTTTTT.

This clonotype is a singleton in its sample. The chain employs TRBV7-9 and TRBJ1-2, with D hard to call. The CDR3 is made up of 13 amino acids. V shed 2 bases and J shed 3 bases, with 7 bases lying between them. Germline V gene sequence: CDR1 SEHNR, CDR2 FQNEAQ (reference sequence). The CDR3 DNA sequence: TGTGCCAGCAGCTTAACCAATTACTATGGCTACACCTTC. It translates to CASSLTNYYGYTF.

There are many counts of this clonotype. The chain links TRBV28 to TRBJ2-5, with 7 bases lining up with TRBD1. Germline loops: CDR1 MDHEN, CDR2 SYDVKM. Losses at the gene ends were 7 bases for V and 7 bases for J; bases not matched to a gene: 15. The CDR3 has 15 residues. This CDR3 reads CASTLTGQTPRTQYF. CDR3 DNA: TGTGCCAGCACCCTAACGGGACAGACTCCTCGGACCCAGTACTTC.

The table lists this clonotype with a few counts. The CDR3 sequence is CASSSELAADTQYF. DNA for the CDR3: TGTGCCAGCAGCTCCGAACTAGCTGCGGATACGCAGTATTTT. The chain is built from TRBV7-2 and TRBJ2-3, with D possibly matching TRBD2 (6 bases). Per the germline V gene, CDR1 is SGHTA and CDR2 is FQGNSA. V shed 4 bases and J shed 6 bases, with 14 bases lying between them. CDR3 size: 14 residues.

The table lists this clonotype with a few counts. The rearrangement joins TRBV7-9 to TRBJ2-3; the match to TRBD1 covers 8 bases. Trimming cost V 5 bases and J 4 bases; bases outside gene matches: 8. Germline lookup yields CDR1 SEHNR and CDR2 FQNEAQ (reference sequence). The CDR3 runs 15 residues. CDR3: CASSPLQGDADTQYF. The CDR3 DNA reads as TGTGCCAGCAGCCCTCTACAGGGGGATGCAGATACGCAGTATTTT.

CDR3 sequence: CSARSDVTSYGYTF. The CDR3 DNA reads as TGCAGTGCTAGATCCGACGTGACCTCCTATGGCTACACCTTC. The genes are TRBV20-1 and TRBJ1-2; no reliable D call. This CDR3 is built from 14 residues. Germline assignment: CDR1 DFQATT and CDR2 SNEGSKA (reference sequence). V was pared by 2 bases and J by 4 bases, with 14 bases between.

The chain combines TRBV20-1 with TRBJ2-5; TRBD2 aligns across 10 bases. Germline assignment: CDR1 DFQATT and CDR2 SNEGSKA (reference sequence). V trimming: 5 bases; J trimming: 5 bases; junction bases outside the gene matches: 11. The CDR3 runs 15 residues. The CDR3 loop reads CSAPLAGTSAETQYF. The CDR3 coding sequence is TGCAGTGCTCCCTTAGCGGGGACTAGCGCGGAGACCCAGTACTTC.

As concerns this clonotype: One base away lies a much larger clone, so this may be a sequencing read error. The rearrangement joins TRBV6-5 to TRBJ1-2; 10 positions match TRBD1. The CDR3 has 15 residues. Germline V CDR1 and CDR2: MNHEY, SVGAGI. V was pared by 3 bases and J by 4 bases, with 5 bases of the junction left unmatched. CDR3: CASSYAGQGSYGYTF. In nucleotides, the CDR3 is TGTGCCAGCAGTTATGCGGGACAGGGGAGCTATGGCTACACCTTC.

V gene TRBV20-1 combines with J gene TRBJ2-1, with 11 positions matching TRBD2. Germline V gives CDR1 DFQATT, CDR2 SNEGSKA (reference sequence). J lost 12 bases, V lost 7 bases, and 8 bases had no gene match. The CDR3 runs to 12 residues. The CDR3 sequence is CSVSGRAYGQFF. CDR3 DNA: TGCAGTGTTAGCGGGAGGGCCTATGGGCAGTTCTTC.

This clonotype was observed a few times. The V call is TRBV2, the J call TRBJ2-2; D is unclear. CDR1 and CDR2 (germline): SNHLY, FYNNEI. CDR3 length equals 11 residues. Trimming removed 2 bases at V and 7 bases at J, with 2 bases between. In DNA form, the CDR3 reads TGTGCCAGCAGTGAAATCGGGGAGCTGTTTTTT. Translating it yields CASSEIGELFF.

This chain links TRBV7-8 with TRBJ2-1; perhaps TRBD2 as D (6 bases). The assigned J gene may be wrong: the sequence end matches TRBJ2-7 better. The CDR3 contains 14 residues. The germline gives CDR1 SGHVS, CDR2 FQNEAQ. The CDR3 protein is CASSDFGRNNEQYF. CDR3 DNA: TGTGCCAGCAGCGATTTCGGGAGAAACAATGAGCAGTACTTC.

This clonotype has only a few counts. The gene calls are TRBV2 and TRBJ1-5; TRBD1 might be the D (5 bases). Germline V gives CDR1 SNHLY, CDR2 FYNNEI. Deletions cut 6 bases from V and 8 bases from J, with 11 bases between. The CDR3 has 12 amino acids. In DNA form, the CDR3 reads TGTGCCAGCAGGTATGGGGCGGAGCCCCAGCATTTT. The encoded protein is CASRYGAEPQHF.

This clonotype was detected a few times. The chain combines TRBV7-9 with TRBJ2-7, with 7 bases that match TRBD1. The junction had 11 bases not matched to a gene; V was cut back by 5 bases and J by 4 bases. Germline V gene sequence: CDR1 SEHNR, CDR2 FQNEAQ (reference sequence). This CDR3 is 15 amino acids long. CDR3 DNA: TGTGCCAGCAGCCCTCAAGGGGGACAGACTTACGAGCAGTACTTC. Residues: CASSPQGGQTYEQYF.

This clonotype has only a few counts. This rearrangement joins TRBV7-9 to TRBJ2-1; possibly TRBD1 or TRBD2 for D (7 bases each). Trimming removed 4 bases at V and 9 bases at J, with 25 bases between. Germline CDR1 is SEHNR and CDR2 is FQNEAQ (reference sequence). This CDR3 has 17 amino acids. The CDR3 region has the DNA TGTGCCAGCAGCTCCGCCCGACGGACAGGTCCGGGAGGTGAGCAGTTCTTC. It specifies CASSSARRTGPGGEQFF.

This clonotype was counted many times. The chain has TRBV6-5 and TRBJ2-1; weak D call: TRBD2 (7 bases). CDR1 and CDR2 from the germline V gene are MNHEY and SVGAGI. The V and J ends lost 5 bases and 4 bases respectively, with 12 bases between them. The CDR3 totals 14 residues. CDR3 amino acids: CASSRRGGYNEQFF. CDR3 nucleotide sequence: TGTGCCAGCAGTCGGAGGGGGGGGTACAATGAGCAGTTCTTC.

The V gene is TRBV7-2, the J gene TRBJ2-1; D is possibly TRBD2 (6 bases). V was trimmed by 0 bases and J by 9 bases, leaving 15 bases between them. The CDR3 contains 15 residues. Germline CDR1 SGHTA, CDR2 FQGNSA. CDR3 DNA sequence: TGTGCCAGCAGCTTAGCGGGACTTCAGGGAGGTGAGCAGTTCTTC. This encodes CASSLAGLQGGEQFF.